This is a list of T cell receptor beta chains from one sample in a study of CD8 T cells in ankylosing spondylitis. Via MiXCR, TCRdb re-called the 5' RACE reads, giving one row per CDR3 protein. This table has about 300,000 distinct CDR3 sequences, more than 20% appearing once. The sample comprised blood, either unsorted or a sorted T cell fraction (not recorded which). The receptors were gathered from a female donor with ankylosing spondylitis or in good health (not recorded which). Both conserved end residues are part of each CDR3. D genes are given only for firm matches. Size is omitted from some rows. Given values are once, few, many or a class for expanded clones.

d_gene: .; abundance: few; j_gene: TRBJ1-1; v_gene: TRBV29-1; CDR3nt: TGCAGCGTGGTGACAGTGAACACTGAAGCTTTCTTT; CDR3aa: CSVVTVNTEAFF
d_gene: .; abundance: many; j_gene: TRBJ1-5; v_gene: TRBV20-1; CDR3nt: TGCAGTGCTGCTGACCCCGGGGATCAGCCCCAGCATTTT; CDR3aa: CSAADPGDQPQHF
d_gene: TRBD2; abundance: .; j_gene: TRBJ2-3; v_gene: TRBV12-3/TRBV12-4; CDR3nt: TGTGCCAGCACCCCCGGGACTAGGGGGTTTTTCGGTGATACGCAGTATTTT; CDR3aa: CASTPGTRGFFGDTQYF
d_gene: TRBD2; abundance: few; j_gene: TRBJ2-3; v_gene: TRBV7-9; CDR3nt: TGTGCCAGCAGCCCAGCGGGAGTGCAGGGGGATACGCAGTATTTT; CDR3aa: CASSPAGVQGDTQYF
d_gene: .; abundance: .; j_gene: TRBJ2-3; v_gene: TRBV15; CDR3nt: TGTGCCACCAGCAGAGACCCTAGCGCAAGCACAGATACGCAGTATTTT; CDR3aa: CATSRDPSASTDTQYF
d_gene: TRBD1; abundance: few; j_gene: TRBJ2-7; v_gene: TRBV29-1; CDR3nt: TGCAGCGTGGGACAGGGGGCGCGGGAGCAGTACTTC; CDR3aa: CSVGQGAREQYF
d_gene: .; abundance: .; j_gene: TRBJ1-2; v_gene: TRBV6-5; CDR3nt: TGTGCCAGCAGTTACCGACAGTCGAAACTTAGGTTCTATGGCTACACCTTC; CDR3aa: CASSYRQSKLRFYGYTF
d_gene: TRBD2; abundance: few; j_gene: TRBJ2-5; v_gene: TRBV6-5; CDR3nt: TGTGCCAGCAGTTACGAACTAGCGGGAGGGTCGACCCAGTACTTC; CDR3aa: CASSYELAGGSTQYF
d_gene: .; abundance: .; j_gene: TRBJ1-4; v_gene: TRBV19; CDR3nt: TGTGCCAGTAGTATTGGCCCGGCTAATGAAAAACTGTTTTTT; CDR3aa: CASSIGPANEKLFF
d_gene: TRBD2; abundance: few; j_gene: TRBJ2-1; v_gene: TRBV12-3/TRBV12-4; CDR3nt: TGTGCCAGCGGGCTAGCGGGTTCCAATGAGCAGTTCTTC; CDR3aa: CASGLAGSNEQFF
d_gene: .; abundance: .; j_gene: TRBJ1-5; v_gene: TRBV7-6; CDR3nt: TGTGCCAGCAGTCTAAGCGTTGGGGGCAATCAGCCCCAGCATTTT; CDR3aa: CASSLSVGGNQPQHF
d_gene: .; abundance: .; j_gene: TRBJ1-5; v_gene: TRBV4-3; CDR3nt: TGCGCCAGCAGCCAAGAAGTGAATCAGCCCCAGCATTTT; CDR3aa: CASSQEVNQPQHF
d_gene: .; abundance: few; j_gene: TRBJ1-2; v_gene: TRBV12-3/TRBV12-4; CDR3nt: TGTGCCAGCAGCCCTCGGACAGACGGCTACACCTTC; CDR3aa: CASSPRTDGYTF
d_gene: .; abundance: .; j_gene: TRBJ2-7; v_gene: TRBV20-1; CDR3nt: TGCAGTGCTAGAGATAGGGTCTCCTACGAGCAGTACTTC; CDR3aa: CSARDRVSYEQYF
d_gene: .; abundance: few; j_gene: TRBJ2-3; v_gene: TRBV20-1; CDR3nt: TGCAGTTACGGACTTTCCACAGATACGCAGTATTTT; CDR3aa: CSYGLSTDTQYF
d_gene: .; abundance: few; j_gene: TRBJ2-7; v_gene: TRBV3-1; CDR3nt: TGTGCCAGCAGCAGAGGAGCTTCCTACGAGCAGTACTTC; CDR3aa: CASSRGASYEQYF
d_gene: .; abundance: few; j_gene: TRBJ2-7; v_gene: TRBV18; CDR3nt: TGTGCCAGCTCACCACCGGGGAGAAGAGTGGGATACGAGCAGTACTTC; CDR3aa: CASSPPGRRVGYEQYF
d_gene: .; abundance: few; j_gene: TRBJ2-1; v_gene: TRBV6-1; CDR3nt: TGTGCCAGCAGCCCCGACCGGGACTTTAATGAGCAGTTCTTC; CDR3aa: CASSPDRDFNEQFF
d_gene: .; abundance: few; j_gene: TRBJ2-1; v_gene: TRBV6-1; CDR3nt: TGTGCCAGCAATGGGGGGAGCGGGAATGAGCAGTTCTTC; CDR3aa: CASNGGSGNEQFF
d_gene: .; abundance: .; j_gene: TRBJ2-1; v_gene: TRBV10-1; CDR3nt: TGCGCCAGCAGTGAGGGCAATGAGCAGTTCTTC; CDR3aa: CASSEGNEQFF
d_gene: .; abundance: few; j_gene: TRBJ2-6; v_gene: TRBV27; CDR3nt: TGTGCCAGCAGTTTAGGGGAACAGGGAGTGCTAACTGGGGCCAACGTCCTGACTTTC; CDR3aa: CASSLGEQGVLTGANVLTF
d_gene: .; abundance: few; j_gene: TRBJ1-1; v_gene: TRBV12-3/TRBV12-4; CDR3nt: TGTGCCAGCAGCCGATCTCGAGGGGGGCGATCGAACACTGAAGCTTTCTTT; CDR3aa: CASSRSRGGRSNTEAFF
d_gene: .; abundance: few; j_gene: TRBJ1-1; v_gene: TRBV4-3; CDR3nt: TGCGCCAGCAGCCCCAGGAGGGGCACTGAAGCTTTCTTT; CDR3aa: CASSPRRGTEAFF
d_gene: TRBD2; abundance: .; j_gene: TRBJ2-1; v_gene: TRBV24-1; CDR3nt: TGTGCCACCAGTGATCCCGGGACTAACTACAATGAGCAGTTCTTC; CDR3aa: CATSDPGTNYNEQFF
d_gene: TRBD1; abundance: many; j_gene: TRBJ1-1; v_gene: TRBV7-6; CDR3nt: TGTGCCAGCAGTCCCGGGACAGGGGGATACATGAACACTGAAGCTTTCTTT; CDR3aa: CASSPGTGGYMNTEAFF
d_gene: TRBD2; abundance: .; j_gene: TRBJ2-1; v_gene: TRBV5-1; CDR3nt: TGCGCCAGCAGCTTGGACAGACTAGCGGGAGGCCCGGCTGAGCAGTTCTTC; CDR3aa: CASSLDRLAGGPAEQFF
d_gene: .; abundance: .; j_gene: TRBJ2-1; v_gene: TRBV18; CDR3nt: TGTGCCAGCTCAAAGGAACAGGGATCCTACAATGAGCAGTTCTTC; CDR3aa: CASSKEQGSYNEQFF
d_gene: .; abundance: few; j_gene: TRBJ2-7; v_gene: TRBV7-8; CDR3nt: TGTGCCAGCCGATCAAAACCCCATACGTACGAGCAGTACTTC; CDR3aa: CASRSKPHTYEQYF
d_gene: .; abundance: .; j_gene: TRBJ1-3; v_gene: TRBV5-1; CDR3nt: TGCGCCAGCAGCAGGGACGACTCTGGAAACACCATATATTTT; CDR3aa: CASSRDDSGNTIYF
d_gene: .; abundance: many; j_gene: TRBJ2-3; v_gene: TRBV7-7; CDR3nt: TGTGCCAGCAGCCGGGACCGTAGCACAGATACGCAGTATTTT; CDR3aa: CASSRDRSTDTQYF
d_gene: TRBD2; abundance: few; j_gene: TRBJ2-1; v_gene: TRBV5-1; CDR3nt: TGCGCCAGCACCGCGGGGGGCTCCTACAATGAGCAGTTCTTC; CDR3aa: CASTAGGSYNEQFF
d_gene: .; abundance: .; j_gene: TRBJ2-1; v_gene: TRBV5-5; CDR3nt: TGTGCCAGCAGCTTGGAACCAGCCAGGGTGAACAATGAGCAGTTCTTC; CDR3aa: CASSLEPARVNNEQFF
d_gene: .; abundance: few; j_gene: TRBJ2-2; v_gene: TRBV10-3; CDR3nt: TGTGCCATCAGTGAGTCAGGGGGGTCAAACACCGGGGAGCTGTTTTTT; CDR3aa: CAISESGGSNTGELFF
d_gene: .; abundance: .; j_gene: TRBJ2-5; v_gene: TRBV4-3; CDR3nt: TGCGCCAGCAGCACCAGTTCCGGTGGCCAAGAGACCCAGTACTTC; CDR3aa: CASSTSSGGQETQYF
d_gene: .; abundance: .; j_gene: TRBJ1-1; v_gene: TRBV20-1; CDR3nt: TGCAGTGCTATAAAAGGGATGAACACTGAAGCTTTCTTT; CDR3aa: CSAIKGMNTEAFF
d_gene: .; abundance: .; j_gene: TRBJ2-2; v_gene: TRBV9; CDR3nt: TGTGCCACCCGGGGGAGTTTCGCGAACACCGGGGAGCTGTTTTTT; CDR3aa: CATRGSFANTGELFF
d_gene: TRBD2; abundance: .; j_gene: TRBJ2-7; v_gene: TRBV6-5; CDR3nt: TGTGCCAGCAGTTACTCGTCTAGCGGGAGTTACTGGTCGTACGAGCAGTACTTC; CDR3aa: CASSYSSSGSYWSYEQYF
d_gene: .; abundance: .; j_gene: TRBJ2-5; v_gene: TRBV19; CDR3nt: TGTGCCAGTAGTAATCTCCAAGAGACCCAGTACTTC; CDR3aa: CASSNLQETQYF
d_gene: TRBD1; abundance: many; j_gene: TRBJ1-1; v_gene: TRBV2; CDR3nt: TGTGCCAGCAGCCCTTACCGGGACAGGGGTGCCGCTTTCTTT; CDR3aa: CASSPYRDRGAAFF
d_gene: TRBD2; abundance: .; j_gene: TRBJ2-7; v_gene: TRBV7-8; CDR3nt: TGTGCCAGCAGCCGGGGACTAGCGGGAGGGCCCTACGAGCAGTACTTC; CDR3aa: CASSRGLAGGPYEQYF
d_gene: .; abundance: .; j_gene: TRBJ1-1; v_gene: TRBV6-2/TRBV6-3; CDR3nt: TGTGCCAGCAGTTACTCGAGACACCCCATGAACACTGAAGCTTTCTTT; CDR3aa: CASSYSRHPMNTEAFF
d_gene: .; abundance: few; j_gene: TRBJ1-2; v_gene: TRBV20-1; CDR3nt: TGCAGTGCTAGAGGGGACCGCTCAGCCTATGGCTACACCTTC; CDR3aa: CSARGDRSAYGYTF
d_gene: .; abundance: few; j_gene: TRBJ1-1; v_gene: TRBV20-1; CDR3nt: TGCAGTGCTAGAGGGTACTCCAGGGCGCGGTGGGAAACTTTCTTT; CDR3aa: CSARGYSRARWETFF
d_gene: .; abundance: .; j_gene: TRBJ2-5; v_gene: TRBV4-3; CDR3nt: TGCGCCAGCAGCCAAGTTCCCCAGGGGGGGACCCAGTACTTC; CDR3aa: CASSQVPQGGTQYF
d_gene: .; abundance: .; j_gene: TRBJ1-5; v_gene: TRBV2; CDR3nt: TGTGCCAGCAGCAGAGGATTGGATCAGCCCCAGCATTTT; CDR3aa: CASSRGLDQPQHF
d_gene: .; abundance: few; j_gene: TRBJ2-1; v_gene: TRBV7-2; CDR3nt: TGTGCCAGCAGCCGGGCCTACAATGAGCAGTTCTTC; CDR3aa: CASSRAYNEQFF
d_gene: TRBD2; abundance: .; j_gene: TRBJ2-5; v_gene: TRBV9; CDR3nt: TGTGCCAGCAGCGCGGGAGCGGGAGAGGGGGAAGAGACCCAGTACTTC; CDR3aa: CASSAGAGEGEETQYF
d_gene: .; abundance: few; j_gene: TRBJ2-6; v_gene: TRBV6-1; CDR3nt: TGTGCCAGCAGCGCTCTGGGACAAGGGTACTCTGGGGCCAACGTCCTGACTTTC; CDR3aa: CASSALGQGYSGANVLTF
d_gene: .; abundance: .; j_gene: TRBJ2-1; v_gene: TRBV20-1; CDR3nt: TGCAGTGCCCCACAGGGTATCAATGAGCAGTTCTTC; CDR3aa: CSAPQGINEQFF
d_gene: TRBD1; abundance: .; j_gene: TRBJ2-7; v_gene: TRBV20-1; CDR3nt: TGCAGTGCTAGAGATCGCGTTGGGACAGACTACGAGCAGTACTTC; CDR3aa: CSARDRVGTDYEQYF
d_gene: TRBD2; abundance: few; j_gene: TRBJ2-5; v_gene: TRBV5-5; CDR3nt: TGTGCCAGCAGCGACCCCGGGACTAGAGGAGAGACCCAGTACTTC; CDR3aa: CASSDPGTRGETQYF
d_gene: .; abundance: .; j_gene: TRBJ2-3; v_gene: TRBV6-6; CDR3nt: TGTGCCAGCAGTTACCCCGCGGGTGCGGGTAGCACAGATACGCAGTATTTT; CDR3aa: CASSYPAGAGSTDTQYF
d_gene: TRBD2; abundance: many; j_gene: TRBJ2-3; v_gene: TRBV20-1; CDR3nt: TGCAGTGCTAGAGCTTCTAGCGGGAGGCCTACAGATACGCAGTATTTT; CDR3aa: CSARASSGRPTDTQYF
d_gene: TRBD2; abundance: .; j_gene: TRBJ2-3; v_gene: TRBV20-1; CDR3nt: TGCAGTGCTAGACTAGCGGGAGCAGCAGATACGCAGTATTTT; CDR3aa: CSARLAGAADTQYF
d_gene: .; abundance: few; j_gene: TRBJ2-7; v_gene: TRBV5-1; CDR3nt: TGCGCCAGCAGCTTGATCACAGGGCAGTACGAGCAGTACTTC; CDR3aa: CASSLITGQYEQYF
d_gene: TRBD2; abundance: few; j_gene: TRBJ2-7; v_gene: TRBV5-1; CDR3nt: TGCGCCAGCAGCCGAGCGGGAGGGCCAGGAGAGCAGTACTTC; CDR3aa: CASSRAGGPGEQYF
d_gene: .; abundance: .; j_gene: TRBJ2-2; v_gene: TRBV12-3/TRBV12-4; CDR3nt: TGTGCCAGCAGTTTACTCAGGGCGGGCACCGGGGAGCTGTTTTTT; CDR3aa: CASSLLRAGTGELFF